Sequencing of this TCR beta chain was carried out in a study of blood T cell repertoires in COVID-19. V was pared by 5 bases and J by 10 bases, with 11 bases between. The CDR3 length is 11 residues. Germline-derived CDR1 and CDR2 are SNHLY and FYNNEI. Profiled with immunoSEQ multiplex PCR; TCRdb holds only in-frame clones, not every one. The sample contains about 310,000 clones, approximately 88% of which appear only once. This TCR was recovered from a woman aged 18-35 years who had recovered from COVID-19. The source material was PBMCs or T cells enriched from blood (not recorded which). The chain employs TRBV2 and TRBJ1-2; possibly TRBD1 for D (6 bases). The CDR3 protein is CASSMTGVYTF. As DNA, the CDR3 is TGTGCCAGCAGTATGACAGGAGTCTACACCTTC.